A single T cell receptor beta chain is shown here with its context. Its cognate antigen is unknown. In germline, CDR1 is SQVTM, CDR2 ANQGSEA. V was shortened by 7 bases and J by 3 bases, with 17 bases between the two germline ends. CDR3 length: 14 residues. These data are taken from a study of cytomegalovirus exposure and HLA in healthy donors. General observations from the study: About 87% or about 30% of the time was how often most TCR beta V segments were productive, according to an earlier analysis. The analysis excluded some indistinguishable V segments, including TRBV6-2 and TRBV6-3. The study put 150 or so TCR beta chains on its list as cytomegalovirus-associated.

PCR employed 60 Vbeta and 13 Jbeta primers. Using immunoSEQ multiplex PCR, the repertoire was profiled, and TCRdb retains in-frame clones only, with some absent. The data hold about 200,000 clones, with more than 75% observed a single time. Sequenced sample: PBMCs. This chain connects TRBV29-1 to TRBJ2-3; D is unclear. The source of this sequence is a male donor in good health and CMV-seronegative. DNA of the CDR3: TGCAGCGCCCACAGAGCTCAAGGTACAGATACGCAGTATTTT. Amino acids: CSAHRAQGTDTQYF.